Listed below are T cell receptor beta chains from one sample, sequenced in a study of metastatic and nonmetastatic thyroid tumors. MiXCR re-clonotyped the PCR reads for TCRdb. The data show around 29,000 clones, with approximately 22% seen just once and roughly two fifths held by the top ten. The material sequenced was blood. These receptors were taken from a female donor with papillary thyroid cancer or a benign thyroid nodule (not recorded which). Some clones in this sample may be carry-over from other donors' samples. Both conserved end residues are trimmed from each CDR3.

>TRBV19|TRBJ2-6
ASDNSGANVLT
>TRBV28|TRBJ2-7
ASSSPAGARPGEQY
>TRBV5-1|TRBJ1-4
ASSLSDHINEKLF
>TRBV11-2|TRBJ2-1
ASSQDRGGYNEQF
>TRBV4-2|TRBJ2-1
ASSLRGTGSNEQF
>TRBV28|TRBJ2-1
ASSTSGRERYNEQF
>TRBV6-2/TRBV6-3|TRBJ2-7
ASNLQGAGYEQY
>TRBV2|TRBJ1-2
ASSPERGRAPRYGYT
>TRBV7-9|TRBJ1-2
ASSKGDRGFGYT
>TRBV11-3|TRBJ2-5
ASSLTRDPAETQY
>TRBV2|TRBJ2-2
ASSWVSGELF
>TRBV5-1|TRBJ1-2
ASSLGGENGYT
>TRBV4-1|TRBJ2-5
ASSLGQHAGETQY
>TRBV12-3/TRBV12-4|TRBJ1-6
ASSMRGVDSPLH
>TRBV6-1|TRBJ2-7
ASGFTGVYEQY
>TRBV6-1|TRBJ2-2
ASSEFRATGGYGELF
>TRBV3-1|TRBJ2-3
ASSVRDTQY
>TRBV11-2|TRBJ2-3
ASSSVVGTGGTDTQY
>TRBV28|TRBJ1-2
ASSWAVGGASYGYT
>TRBV4-2|TRBJ2-5
ASSQVPGRSETQY
>TRBV5-1|TRBJ2-7
ASSLSLAGGYEQY
>TRBV7-9|TRBJ2-3
ASSPRAGGTSTDTQY
>TRBV20-1|TRBJ1-5
SAGGGNNQPQH
>TRBV6-1|TRBJ1-4
ASSGSAVNEKLF
>TRBV9|TRBJ1-5
ASSVDGSNQPQH
>TRBV6-1|TRBJ2-7
ASRPDRPSSYEQY
>TRBV11-2|TRBJ1-1
ASSLGAVGVWGTEAF
>TRBV2|TRBJ1-5
ASSLTGRDQPQH
>TRBV7-2|TRBJ2-3
ASSLAAEGGTQY
>TRBV6-6|TRBJ2-2
ASGYLASAGELF
>TRBV7-3|TRBJ2-2
ASSLTRNTGELF
>TRBV20-1|TRBJ2-7
SGAGGDRYEQY
>TRBV9|TRBJ2-1
ASGRHNNEQF
>TRBV4-1|TRBJ1-4
ASSQDGEGKLF
>TRBV7-3|TRBJ2-1
ASSLKRPRSYNEQF
>TRBV6-1|TRBJ1-2
ASSEEGARANYGYT
>TRBV6-1|TRBJ2-2
AGSPNPTGSTGELF
>TRBV28|TRBJ2-7
ASREQGGGSYEQY
>TRBV6-1|TRBJ2-1
ASTPPASSYNEQF
>TRBV6-1|TRBJ2-3
ASSEVAGGAADTQY
>TRBV15|TRBJ2-1
ATSRVGTGRDEQF
>TRBV6-4|TRBJ2-1
ASSLAGGPLNNEQF
>TRBV9|TRBJ2-2
ASSITGQGSTGELF
>TRBV20-1|TRBJ2-7
SAKAVSSYEQY
>TRBV7-2|TRBJ2-3
ASSSGTGGPDTQY
>TRBV18|TRBJ1-3
ASSPTSSGNTIY
>TRBV19|TRBJ2-5
ASSIGQGRETQY